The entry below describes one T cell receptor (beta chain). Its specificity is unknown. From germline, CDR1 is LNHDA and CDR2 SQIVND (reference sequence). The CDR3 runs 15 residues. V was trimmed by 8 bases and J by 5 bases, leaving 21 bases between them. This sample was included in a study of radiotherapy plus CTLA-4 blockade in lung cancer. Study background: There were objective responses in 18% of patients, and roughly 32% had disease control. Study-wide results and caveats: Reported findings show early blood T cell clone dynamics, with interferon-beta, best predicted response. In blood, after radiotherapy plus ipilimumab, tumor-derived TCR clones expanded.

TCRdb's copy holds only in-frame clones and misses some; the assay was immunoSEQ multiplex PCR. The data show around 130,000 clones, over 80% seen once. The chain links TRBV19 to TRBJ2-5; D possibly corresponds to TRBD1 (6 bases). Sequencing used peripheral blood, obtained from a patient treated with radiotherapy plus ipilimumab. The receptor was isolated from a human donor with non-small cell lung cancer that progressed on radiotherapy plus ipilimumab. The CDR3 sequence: CASSLQGRIAETQYF. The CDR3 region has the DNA TGTGCCAGTTCCCTACAGGGAAGGATAGCGGAGACCCAGTACTTC.